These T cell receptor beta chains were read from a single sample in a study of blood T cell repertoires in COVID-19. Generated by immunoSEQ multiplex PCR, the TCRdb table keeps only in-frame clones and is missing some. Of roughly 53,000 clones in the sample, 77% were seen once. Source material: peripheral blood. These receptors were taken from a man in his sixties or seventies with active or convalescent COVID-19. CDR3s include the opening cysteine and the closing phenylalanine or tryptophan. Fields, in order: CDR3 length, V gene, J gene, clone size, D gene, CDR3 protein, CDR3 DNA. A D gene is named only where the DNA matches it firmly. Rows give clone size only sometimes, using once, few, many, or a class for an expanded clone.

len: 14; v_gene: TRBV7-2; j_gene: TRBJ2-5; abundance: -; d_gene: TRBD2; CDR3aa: CASSFSSGGETQYF; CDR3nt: TGTGCCAGCAGCTTTAGTAGCGGGGGGGAGACCCAGTACTTC
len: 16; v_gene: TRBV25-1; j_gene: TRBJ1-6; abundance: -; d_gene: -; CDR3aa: CASSDRTNGWNSPLHF; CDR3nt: TGTGCCAGCAGTGATCGGACAAACGGATGGAATTCACCCCTCCACTTT
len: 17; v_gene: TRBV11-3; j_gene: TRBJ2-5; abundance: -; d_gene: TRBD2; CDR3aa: CASSLSTGGQYQETQYF; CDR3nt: TGTGCCAGCAGCTTATCGACGGGAGGCCAGTACCAAGAGACCCAGTACTTC
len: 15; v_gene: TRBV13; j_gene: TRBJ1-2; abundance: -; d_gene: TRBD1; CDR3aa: CASSLQGARSYGYTF; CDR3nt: TGTGCCAGCAGCTTACAGGGGGCGCGGAGCTATGGCTACACCTTC
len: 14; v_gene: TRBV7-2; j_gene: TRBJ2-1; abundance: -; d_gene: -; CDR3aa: CASARDSSYNEQFF; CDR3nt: TGTGCCAGCGCTCGGGATAGCTCCTACAATGAGCAGTTCTTC
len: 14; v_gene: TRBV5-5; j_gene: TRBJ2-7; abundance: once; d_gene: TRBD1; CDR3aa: CASSPGTGTSEQYF; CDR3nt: TGTGCCAGCAGCCCCGGGACAGGGACGTCCGAGCAGTACTTC
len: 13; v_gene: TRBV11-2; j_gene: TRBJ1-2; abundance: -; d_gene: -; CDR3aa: CASSSGLLGGYTF; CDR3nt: TGTGCCAGCAGCTCCGGGTTGTTAGGTGGCTACACCTTC
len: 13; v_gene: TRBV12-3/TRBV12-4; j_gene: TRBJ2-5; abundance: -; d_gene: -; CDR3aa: CASSLGQRETQYF; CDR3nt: TGTGCCAGCAGTTTGGGCCAGCGGGAGACCCAGTACTTC
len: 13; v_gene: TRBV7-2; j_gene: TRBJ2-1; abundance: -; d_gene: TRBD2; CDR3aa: CASSLQRESEQFF; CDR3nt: TGTGCCAGCAGCCTTCAGCGGGAGAGCGAGCAGTTCTTC
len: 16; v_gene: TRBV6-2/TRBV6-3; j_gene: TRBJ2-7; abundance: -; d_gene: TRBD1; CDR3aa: CASSYSFDRDAYEQYF; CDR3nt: TGTGCCAGCAGTTACTCTTTCGACAGGGACGCCTACGAGCAGTACTTC
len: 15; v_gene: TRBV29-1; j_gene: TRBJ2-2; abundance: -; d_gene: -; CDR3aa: CSVFLGGPVAGELFF; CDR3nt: TGCAGCGTTTTTTTGGGGGGGCCCGTGGCCGGGGAGCTGTTTTTT
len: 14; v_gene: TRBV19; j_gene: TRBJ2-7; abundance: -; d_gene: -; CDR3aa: CASSKWTMGDEQYF; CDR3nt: TGTGCCAGTAGTAAATGGACTATGGGGGACGAGCAGTACTTC
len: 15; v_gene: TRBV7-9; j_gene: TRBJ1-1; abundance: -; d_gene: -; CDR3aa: CASSLGIFGSTEAFF; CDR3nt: TGTGCCAGCAGCTTAGGAATCTTCGGTTCCACTGAAGCTTTCTTT
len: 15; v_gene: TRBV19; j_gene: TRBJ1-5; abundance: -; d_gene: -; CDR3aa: CASSIVLTDNQPQHF; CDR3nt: TGTGCCAGTAGTATAGTTTTAACAGACAATCAGCCCCAGCATTTT
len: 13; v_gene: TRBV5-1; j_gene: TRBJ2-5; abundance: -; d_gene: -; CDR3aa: CASSENPQETQYF; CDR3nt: TGCGCCAGCAGCGAGAACCCCCAAGAGACCCAGTACTTC
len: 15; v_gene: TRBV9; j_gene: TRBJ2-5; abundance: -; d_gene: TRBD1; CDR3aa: CASSGGPTGEETQYF; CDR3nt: TGTGCCAGCAGCGGAGGGCCGACAGGGGAAGAGACCCAGTACTTC
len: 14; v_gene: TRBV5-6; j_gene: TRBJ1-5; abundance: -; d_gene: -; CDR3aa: CASSLQGINQPQHF; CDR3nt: TGTGCCAGCAGCTTACAGGGTATCAATCAGCCCCAGCATTTT
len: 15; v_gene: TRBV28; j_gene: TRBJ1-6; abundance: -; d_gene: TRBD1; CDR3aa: CASSLWQGASSPLHF; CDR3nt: TGTGCCAGCAGTTTGTGGCAGGGGGCATCTTCACCCCTCCACTTT
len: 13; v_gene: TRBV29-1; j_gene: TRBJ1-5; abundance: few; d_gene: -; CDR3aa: CSVGNGGYQPQHF; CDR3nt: TGCAGCGTTGGTAATGGGGGCTATCAGCCCCAGCATTTT
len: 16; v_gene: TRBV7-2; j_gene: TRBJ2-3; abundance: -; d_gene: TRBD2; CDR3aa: CASSLARGASTDTQYF; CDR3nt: TGTGCCAGCAGCTTAGCGCGGGGGGCTAGCACAGATACGCAGTATTTT
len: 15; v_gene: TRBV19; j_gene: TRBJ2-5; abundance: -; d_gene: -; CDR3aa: CASSKTGISGETQYF; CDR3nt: TGTGCCAGTAGCAAAACAGGGATATCAGGGGAGACCCAGTACTTC
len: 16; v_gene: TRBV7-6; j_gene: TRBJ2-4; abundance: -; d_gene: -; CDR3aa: CASSPDGQLAKNIQYF; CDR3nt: TGTGCCAGCAGCCCAGACGGACAGCTAGCCAAAAACATTCAGTACTTC
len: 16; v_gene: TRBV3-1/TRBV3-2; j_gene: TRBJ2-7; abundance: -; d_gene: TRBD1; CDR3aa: CASSQGSRTGSYEQYF; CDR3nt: TGTGCCAGCAGCCAAGGTAGTCGGACAGGGTCCTACGAGCAGTACTTC
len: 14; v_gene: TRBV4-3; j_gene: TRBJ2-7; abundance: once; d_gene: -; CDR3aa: CASSPGESTREQYF; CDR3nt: TGCGCCAGCAGCCCGGGAGAATCTACTCGCGAGCAGTACTTC
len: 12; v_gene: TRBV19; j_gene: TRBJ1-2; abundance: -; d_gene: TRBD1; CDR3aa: CASRGTGRSETF; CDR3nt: TGTGCCAGTAGGGGGACAGGGCGGAGTGAAACCTTC
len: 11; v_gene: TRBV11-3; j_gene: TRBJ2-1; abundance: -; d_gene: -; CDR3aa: CASSSTYEQFF; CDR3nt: TGTGCCAGCAGCAGTACATATGAGCAGTTCTTC
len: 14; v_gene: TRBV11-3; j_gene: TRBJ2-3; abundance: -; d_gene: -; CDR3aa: CASSFSRAGDTQYF; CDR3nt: TGTGCCAGCAGCTTTTCGCGAGCAGGGGATACGCAGTATTTT
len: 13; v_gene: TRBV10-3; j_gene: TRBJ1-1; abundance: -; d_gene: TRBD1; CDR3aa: CAIRDRGITEAFF; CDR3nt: TGTGCCATCAGGGACAGGGGGATCACTGAAGCTTTCTTT
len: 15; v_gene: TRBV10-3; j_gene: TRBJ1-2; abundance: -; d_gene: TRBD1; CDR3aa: CAIKKQGAREGGYTF; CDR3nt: TGTGCCATCAAAAAACAGGGGGCACGAGAAGGTGGCTACACCTTC
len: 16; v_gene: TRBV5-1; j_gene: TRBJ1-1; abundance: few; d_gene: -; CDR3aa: CASSLHPGRGNTEAFF; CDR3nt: TGCGCCAGCAGCCTACATCCAGGAAGGGGGAACACTGAAGCTTTCTTT
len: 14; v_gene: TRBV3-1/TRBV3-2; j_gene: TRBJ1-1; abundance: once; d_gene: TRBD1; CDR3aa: CASSQGQGSGEAFF; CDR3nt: TGTGCCAGCAGCCAGGGACAGGGTTCAGGTGAAGCTTTCTTT
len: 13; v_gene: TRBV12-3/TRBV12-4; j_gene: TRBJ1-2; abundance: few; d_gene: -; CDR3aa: CASSGQTNYGYTF; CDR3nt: TGTGCCAGCAGTGGACAGACTAACTATGGCTACACCTTC
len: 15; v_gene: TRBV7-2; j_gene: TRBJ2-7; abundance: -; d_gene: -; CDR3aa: CASSPYFGGSYEQYF; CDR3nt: TGTGCCAGCAGCCCATATTTTGGCGGCTCCTACGAGCAGTACTTC
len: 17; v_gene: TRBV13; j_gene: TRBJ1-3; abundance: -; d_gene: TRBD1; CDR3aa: CASSSRRTGPSGNTIYF; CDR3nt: TGTGCCAGCAGCTCGCGAAGGACAGGGCCCTCTGGAAACACCATATATTTT
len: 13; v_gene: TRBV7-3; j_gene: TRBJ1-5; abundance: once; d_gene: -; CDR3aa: CASSSPNSQPQHF; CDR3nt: TGTGCCAGCAGCTCTCCTAATTCACAGCCCCAGCATTTT
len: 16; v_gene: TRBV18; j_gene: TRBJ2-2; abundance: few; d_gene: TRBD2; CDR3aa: CASSPRTGGRTGELFF; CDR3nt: TGTGCCAGCTCACCTCGGACGGGGGGGCGCACCGGGGAGCTGTTTTTT
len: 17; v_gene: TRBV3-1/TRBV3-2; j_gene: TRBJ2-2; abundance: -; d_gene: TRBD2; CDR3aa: CASSQGFSGRKAGELFF; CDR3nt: TGTGCCAGCAGCCAAGGTTTTAGCGGGAGGAAGGCCGGGGAGCTGTTTTTT
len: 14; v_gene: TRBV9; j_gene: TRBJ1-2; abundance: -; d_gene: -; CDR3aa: CASTRISANYGYTF; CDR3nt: TGTGCCAGCACCCGTATATCAGCTAACTATGGCTACACCTTC
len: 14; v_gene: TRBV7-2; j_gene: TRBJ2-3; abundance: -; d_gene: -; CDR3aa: CASSSGGGTDTQYF; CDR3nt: TGTGCCAGCAGCAGTGGGGGCGGGACAGATACGCAGTATTTT
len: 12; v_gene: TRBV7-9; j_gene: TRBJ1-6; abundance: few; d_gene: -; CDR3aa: CASSRDSSPLHF; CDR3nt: TGTGCCAGCAGCAGGGATAGTTCACCCCTCCACTTT
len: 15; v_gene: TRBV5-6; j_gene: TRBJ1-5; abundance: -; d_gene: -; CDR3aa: CASSLLGDSNQPQHF; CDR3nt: TGTGCCAGCAGCTTGCTAGGGGATAGCAATCAGCCCCAGCATTTT
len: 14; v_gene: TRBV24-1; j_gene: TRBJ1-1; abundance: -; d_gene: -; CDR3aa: CATSDGQGDTEAFF; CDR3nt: TGTGCCACCAGTGATGGCCAGGGCGACACTGAAGCTTTCTTT
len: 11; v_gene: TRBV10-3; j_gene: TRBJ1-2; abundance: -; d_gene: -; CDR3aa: CAISQGGGYTF; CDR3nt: TGTGCCATCAGTCAAGGCGGCGGCTACACCTTC
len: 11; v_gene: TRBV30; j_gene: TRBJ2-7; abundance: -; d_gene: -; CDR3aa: CAWSVRDEQYF; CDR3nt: TGTGCCTGGAGTGTACGGGACGAGCAGTACTTC
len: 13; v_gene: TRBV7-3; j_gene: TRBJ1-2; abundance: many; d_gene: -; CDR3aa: CASSLNNNYGYTF; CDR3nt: TGTGCCAGCAGCTTAAACAATAACTATGGCTACACCTTC
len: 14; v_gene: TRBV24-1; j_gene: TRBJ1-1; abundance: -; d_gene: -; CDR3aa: CATSEQNIAGGAFF; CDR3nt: TGTGCCACCAGTGAACAAAATATAGCCGGGGGAGCTTTCTTT